These 23 T cell receptor beta chains originate from one sample sequenced in a study of blood T cells in healthy people across ages. Together with a sample-barcoded 5' primer, a J-beta primer mix was included in a second PCR lasting 7 to 11 cycles. A single record per CDR3 protein comes from TCRdb applying MiXCR to the 5' RACE reads. Of fewer than 900,000 distinct CDR3 sequences listed, around 48% are singletons. The material sequenced was blood. Receptor source: a woman between 55 and 75 years old in good health.

This CDR3 is CSHEREGRNEQFF. The CDR3, as DNA: TGCAGTCATGAGCGGGAGGGCCGGAATGAGCAGTTCTTC. V usage is TRBV20-1 and J usage is TRBJ2-1, with 10 bases that match TRBD2. The CDR3 runs 13 residues. Germline V CDR1 and CDR2: DFQATT, SNEGSKA (reference sequence). Trimming took 8 bases from V and 7 from J; bases not matched to a gene: 8.

The chain has TRBV7-2 and TRBJ2-4; 14 bases line up with TRBD2. Germline lookup yields CDR1 SGHTA and CDR2 FQGNSA. J gave up 13 bases and V 6 bases, and 11 bases lay outside the gene matches. The CDR3 covers 15 residues. CDR3 sequence (DNA): TGTGCCAGCAGTAGGGGACTAGCGGGAGCGAGGGAGCAGTACTTC. Protein: CASSRGLAGAREQYF. The full variable domain, completed using reference TRBV7-2 and TRBJ2-4, is GAGVSQSPSNKVTEKGKDVELRCDPISGHTALYWYRQSLGQGLEFLIYFQGNSAPDKSGLPSDRFSAERTGGSVSTLTIQRTQQEDSAVYLCASSRGLAGAREQYFGAGTRLSVL.

The table lists this clonotype with a few counts. Written as DNA, the CDR3 is TGTGCCAGCAGTTTATCCTCTTATATCACAGATACGCAGTATTTT. Residues: CASSLSSYITDTQYF. The rearrangement uses TRBV27 and TRBJ2-3; D unclear. This CDR3 spans 15 amino acids. Trimming shortened V by 0 bases and J by 2 bases, and 9 bases separated the two germline ends. The germline V gene has CDR1 MNHEY and CDR2 SMNVEV (reference sequence).

The chain couples TRBV7-2 to TRBJ2-7; D tentatively reads TRBD1 or TRBD2 (5 bases each). Trimming stripped 5 bases from V and 3 bases from J, with 11 bases between. Germline CDR1 and CDR2: SGHTA and FQGNSA. The CDR3 is 13 amino acids. The DNA of the CDR3 is TGTGCCAGCAGCCCGCGAGGGGACTACGAGCAGTACTTC. Translation gives CASSPRGDYEQYF.

The V gene is TRBV28, the J gene TRBJ1-1; D possibly corresponds to TRBD1 (5 bases). The CDR3 sequence is 15 residues long. Deletions cut 6 bases from V and 4 bases from J, with 18 bases between. The V gene's germline CDR1 is MDHEN and CDR2 SYDVKM. The CDR3 region has the DNA TGTGCCAGCAGCCGGGTGGGGCCCTCCTTCACTGAAGCTTTCTTT. The encoded protein is CASSRVGPSFTEAFF.

This sequence joins TRBV20-1 and TRBJ2-1; a possible D gene is TRBD2 (5 bases). CDR3 size: 13 residues. From germline, CDR1 is DFQATT and CDR2 SNEGSKA (reference sequence). V gave up 1 base and J gave up 5 bases, with 9 bases separating them. CDR3 protein: CSARGGSDNEQFF. The CDR3 bases are TGCAGTGCTAGAGGCGGTAGCGACAATGAGCAGTTCTTC.

This chain connects TRBV5-5 to TRBJ2-1; 8 bases line up with TRBD1. V trimming: 4 bases; J trimming: 7 bases; junction bases outside the gene matches: 10. The CDR3 length is 15 residues. Germline loops: CDR1 SGHKS, CDR2 YYEKEE (reference sequence). The CDR3 DNA sequence: TGTGCCAGCAGCACATTCTGGCAGGGGGCTAATGAGCAGTTCTTC. Its protein is CASSTFWQGANEQFF.

This clonotype appeared a few times. The chain links TRBV18 to TRBJ1-5; TRBD1 agrees at 7 bases. J gave up 6 bases and V 6 bases, and 5 bases lay outside the gene matches. CDR3 length: 13 amino acids. In germline, CDR1 is KGHSH, CDR2 LQKENI. The CDR3, as DNA: TGTGCCAGCTCGGACGGGACAGCTCAGCCCCAGCATTTT. This encodes CASSDGTAQPQHF.

This clonotype was picked up many times. The chain links TRBV12-3 or TRBV12-4 to TRBJ2-7; tentatively, D is TRBD1 or TRBD2 (5 bases each). Trimming removed 1 base from V and 2 bases from J, with 9 bases in between. This CDR3 region has 14 residues. The DNA of the CDR3 is TGTGCCAGCAGTTTAGGGGGACCCACCTACGAGCAGTACTTC. This gives the protein CASSLGGPTYEQYF.

This clonotype was counted only a few times. This may arise from a read error, as a much more abundant clone is one base away. The rearrangement links TRBV20-1 to TRBJ2-7; unclear D gene. The germline V gene encodes CDR1 DFQATT and CDR2 SNEGSKA (reference sequence). The CDR3 is 12 amino acids. V was clipped by 6 bases and J by 7 bases, with 16 bases between them. The CDR3, as DNA: TGCAGTGCAGGGTACTCAAGCGATGAGCAGTACTTC. This translates into CSAGYSSDEQYF.

This clonotype appeared a single time. The chain links TRBV7-3 to TRBJ2-1, with 11 bases fitting TRBD2. Germline trimming cut 5 bases from V and 7 bases from J; bases unmatched to any gene: 7. The germline CDR1 and CDR2 sequences are SGHTA and FQGTGA. CDR3 length equals 15 residues. The CDR3 here is CASSISGRAVNEQFF. In DNA form, the CDR3 reads TGTGCCAGCAGCATTAGCGGGAGGGCCGTTAATGAGCAGTTCTTC. Full variable domain (rest looked up from reference TRBV7-3 and TRBJ2-1): GAGVSQTPSNKVTEKGKYVELRCDPISGHTALYWYRQSLGQGPEFLIYFQGTGAADDSGLPNDRFFAVRPEGSVSTLKIQRTERGDSAVYLCASSISGRAVNEQFFGPGTRLTVL.

The gene calls are TRBV28 and TRBJ2-7; D is possibly TRBD1 (6 bases). V lost 2 bases, J lost 3 bases, and 14 bases lay in between. This CDR3 is built from 15 residues. Germline CDR1 reads MDHEN; CDR2 reads SYDVKM. The CDR3 loop is CASSLAPQGFYEQYF. The CDR3 nucleotides read TGTGCCAGCAGTTTAGCCCCACAGGGATTCTACGAGCAGTACTTC. The variable domain in full, completed from reference TRBV28 and TRBJ2-7, reads DVKVTQSSRYLVKRTGEKVFLECVQDMDHENMFWYRQDPGLGLRLIYFSYDVKMKEKGDIPEGYSVSREKKERFSLILESASTNQTSMYLCASSLAPQGFYEQYFGPGTRLTVT.

This clonotype was observed a handful of times. The gene calls are TRBV3-1 and TRBJ2-1; TRBD2 aligns across 10 bases. CDR3 length: 14 residues. Germline assignment: CDR1 LGHDT and CDR2 YNNKEL (reference sequence). With V trimmed by 4 bases and J by 7 bases, 4 bases remained unmatched. The CDR3 nucleotides are TGTGCCAGCAGCCGCCGGACTAGCGGAAATGAGCAGTTCTTC. It yields the protein CASSRRTSGNEQFF.

Only a few counts were recorded for this clonotype. The J gene is TRBJ2-7, the V gene TRBV28, with D tentatively TRBD2 (5 bases). The J call may be faulty, since TRBJ2-5 better matches the DNA end. This CDR3 spans 15 amino acids. Germline CDR1 is MDHEN and CDR2 is SYDVKM. CDR3 region: CASSLSTWRGETQYF. The CDR3 bases are TGTGCCAGCAGTTTAAGTACTTGGAGAGGGGAGACCCAGTACTTC.

The V call is TRBV30, the J call TRBJ2-3, with TRBD2 identical over 10 bases. The CDR3 extends over 15 amino acids. In germline, CDR1 is GTSNPN, CDR2 SVGIG (reference sequence). V dropped 4 bases and J dropped 1; count of bases not matched to a gene: 5. CDR3 loop: CAWTRLAGGTDTQYF. For the CDR3, the DNA is TGTGCCTGGACGCGCCTAGCGGGAGGCACAGATACGCAGTATTTT.

This clonotype turned up a few times. The chain joins TRBV6-1 to TRBJ1-1; D is possibly TRBD1 (6 bases). V lost 1 base and J lost 8, with 17 bases in between. The CDR3 contains 15 residues. In germline, CDR1 is MNHNS, CDR2 SASEGT. The CDR3 protein is CASSEVFGGQAEAFF. DNA of the CDR3: TGTGCCAGCAGTGAAGTATTCGGGGGGCAGGCGGAAGCTTTCTTT.

This clonotype was recorded a few times. The chain recombines TRBV15 with TRBJ2-1; D call uncertain. This CDR3 region has 14 residues. V lost 5 bases and J lost 3, with 11 bases in between. The germline V gene has CDR1 LNHNV and CDR2 YYDKDF (reference sequence). CDR3 sequence (DNA): TGTGCCACCAGCTCGGATGGTCGCTACAATGAGCAGTTCTTC. Its protein product is CATSSDGRYNEQFF.

This sequence joins TRBV15 and TRBJ2-6; D may match TRBD1 or TRBD2 (6 bases each). Germline V gives CDR1 LNHNV, CDR2 YYDKDF (reference sequence). V lost 1 base, J lost 3 bases, and 19 bases lay in between. The CDR3 spans 19 residues. In DNA form, the CDR3 reads TGTGCCACCAGCAGAGCGTATCGGGGGCCACAGCTTGGGGCCAACGTCCTGACTTTC. Encoded protein: CATSRAYRGPQLGANVLTF.

There are a few counts of this clonotype. The chain couples TRBV15 to TRBJ2-5; D is possibly TRBD2 (5 bases). CDR3 length: 15 residues. Germline CDR1 LNHNV, CDR2 YYDKDF (reference sequence). Between the trimmed V and J ends, which lost 0 bases and 11 bases, there was a span of 19 bases. As DNA, the CDR3 is TGTGCCACCAGCAGAGATCGGGCGAAACTCGGGGAGCAGTACTTC. Its translation: CATSRDRAKLGEQYF.

The chain combines TRBV6-2 or TRBV6-3 with TRBJ2-1; D remains ambiguous. Germline CDR1 reads MNHEY; CDR2 reads SVGEGT. V dropped 5 bases and J dropped 6 bases, with 11 bases sitting between them. The CDR3 runs to 13 residues. The CDR3 here is CASSPGPPNEQFF. The CDR3 DNA sequence: TGTGCCAGCAGTCCCGGGCCGCCCAATGAGCAGTTCTTC.

This clonotype was found a few times. The chain recombines TRBV4-2 with TRBJ2-1; 11 bases map to TRBD1. Per the germline V gene, CDR1 is LGHNA and CDR2 is YNFKEQ. V shed 4 bases and J 4 bases; nucleotides not matched to a gene: 9. The CDR3 length is 17 residues. CDR3 in DNA: TGTGCCAGCAGCCTACAATCCGGGACAGGGGGGTACAATGAGCAGTTCTTC. As protein: CASSLQSGTGGYNEQFF.

V and J are TRBV5-5 and TRBJ1-4, with 12 bases lining up with TRBD1. The germline CDR1 and CDR2 sequences are SGHKS and YYEKEE (reference sequence). The CDR3 totals 16 residues. V lost 0 bases and J lost 8; bases outside the gene matches: 5. The CDR3 loop is CASSLAGGTGGEKLFF. The DNA for the CDR3 is TGTGCCAGCAGCTTGGCCGGGGGGACAGGGGGCGAAAAACTGTTTTTT.

The chain uses TRBV20-1 and TRBJ2-5; 11 nucleotides agree with TRBD2. The V gene's germline CDR1 is DFQATT and CDR2 SNEGSKA (reference sequence). This CDR3 has 18 residues. Trimming at V came to 2 bases and at J to 5 bases, leaving 16 bases not matched to a gene. The CDR3 nucleotides are TGCAGTGCTAGACTCACGGGACTAGCGGCAATTTCTTGGGAGACCCAGTACTTC. It codes for CSARLTGLAAISWETQYF.